This T cell receptor beta chain was identified in a study of control samples from healthy donors and cancer patients. Using immunoSEQ multiplex PCR, the repertoire was profiled, and TCRdb retains in-frame clones only, with some absent. The table includes roughly 220,000 clones, 85% to 95% detected once. Germline V gene data show CDR1 as SNHLY and CDR2 as FYNNEI. J lost 6 bases, V lost 8 bases, and 13 bases had no gene match. The CDR3 consists of 16 residues. V and J are TRBV2 and TRBJ2-1; 10 bases line up with TRBD1. Sequencing was carried out using blood. The clonotype originates from a man aged 50 to 60 in good health. The chain's CDR3 is CASRIDRGREGNEQFF. CDR3 coding DNA: TGTGCCAGCCGCATTGACAGGGGGCGCGAAGGCAATGAGCAGTTCTTC.